This section outlines one T cell receptor (beta chain) sequence together with its context. No antigen is known for it. Base qualities are not provided; no much larger clone lies one nucleotide away. Using the deep immunoSEQ assay, multiplex PCR amplified TCR CDR3 regions from genomic DNA. Extracted genomic DNA from each cell subset was spread evenly across all wells of several immunoSEQ 96-well plates, with each plate serving as a replicate. For sorted subsets, each replicate PCR was loaded with approximately 190 ng genomic DNA, equivalent to 25,000 to 30,000 T cell genomes. Purified libraries were measured with a Qubit 3.0 fluorometer, size-checked on a Bioanalyzer 2100, and measured again with the KAPA Library Quantification kit. Each immunoSEQ 96-well plate was sequenced on its own single-read 150-cycle Illumina NextSeq 550 flow cell. As for the authors' bioinformatics: Because only junctional sequences without quality scores were contained in the immunoSEQ output, filtering matching that applied to full-length reads could not be performed. Sequences were annotated with PyIR, a Python wrapper for IgBLAST v1.9, and V/J genes and CDR3 were assigned using IMGT germline references. Any read was removed if the V/J assignment was weak (E-value above 1e-6), the CDR3 was missing, or the read contained stop codons, out-of-frame junctions, or ambiguous translated residues. V3J clonotypes were defined by identical inferred V gene, J gene, and CDR3 amino acid sequence. Percentage overlap between repertoires was computed as shared unique clonotypes divided by the size of the smaller repertoire. Repertoire richness was assessed with RTK rarefaction, the Chao1 estimator, and Recon v2.1 estimates of unobserved clonotypes. OLGA was used to compute generation probabilities for all TCRbeta clonotypes that the gDNA method yielded from a handful of donors. TCRdb re-hosts the immuneACCESS table, in-frame sequences only. Its copies lack some clones; in the studies checked, an unresolved V gene accounts for under half of them, and the cause for the rest is not known. D and trimming were read from the DNA, whereas the V and J calls and clone size are those reported in that table. This sample holds 950,000 to 1,100,000 clones; approximately 70% were observed only once. Of the sample, approximately 1.5% is held by the ten largest clones.

This entry belongs to a study of shared clonotypes between healthy human individuals (dated by TCRdb to 2020 to 2022). Background for the entire study: The cohort included a few men and a couple of women between 18 and 49 years of age. Blood TCR repertoires of a handful of healthy adults were deeply sequenced to estimate repertoire size and the extent of clonotype sharing between individuals. Per donor, three plates each were used for CD4 naive and CD4 memory, two for CD8 naive, and one for CD8 memory. Each donor's leukapheresis produced roughly between roughly 0.85 and 9.5 billion PBMCs. To increase sequencing depth and limit assay-specific biases, TCR repertoire library preparation and sequencing were carried out by different laboratories using diverse techniques.

The study at large found these results: Estimated clonotype richness was generally larger for naive than for memory subsets. Pairwise subsampling indicated that sequencing depth was expected to affect the degree of clonotype sharing among donors. Only blood was sampled, and tissue TCR repertoires likely differ from those in blood. When a handful of donors were compared, the shared fraction of clonotypes was about 5.5% for naive CD4, over 3% for naive CD8, roughly 2.3% for memory CD4, and roughly 0.43% for memory CD8. The genetic and exposure-history diversity represented was limited by the small number of donors. Rarefaction of sorted-subset datasets indicated incomplete sequencing despite the large sequencing depth. Higher generation probabilities were observed for clonotypes shared by all four sorted-subset donors than for non-shared clonotypes.

Donors were healthy HIV-negative adults with no recently reported acute infections or vaccinations. Only Caucasian adults living in Nashville, Tennessee, USA were represented among the donors. Magnetic negative selection was used to enrich CD4+ T cells, after which naive cells were positively selected on CD45RA and the negative fraction became the memory subset. After blood collection by leukapheresis, PBMCs were isolated using Ficoll-Histopaque density gradient centrifugation and then cryopreserved in the vapor phase of liquid nitrogen. Analytical flow cytometry was used to check the purity and quantity of each magnetically sorted T cell population. Genomic DNA was isolated from each sorted fraction and quantified by UV absorbance on a Nanodrop 2000c. CDR1 and CDR2 were assigned from the germline V gene (reference sequence) as LNHDA and SQIVND. Trimmed from V: 9 bases; trimmed from J: 1 base; junction bases lacking a gene match: 6. The CDR3 has 15 amino acids, counting the end cysteine and phenylalanine. Only the CDR3 region is kept as DNA, spanning 45 bases read in frame from base 1.

In this chain, TRBV19 is recombined with TRBJ2-1; 10 junctional bases match TRBD2. Sequenced sample: memory CD4+ T cells sorted from blood. The sample's cell subset or site label, in plain terms: CD45RA-negative fraction. The source of this sequence is a man between 18 and 35 years old in good health. The CDR3 region has the sequence CASATSGASYNEQFF. The sequence in DNA is TGTGCCAGCGCCACTAGCGGGGCGTCCTACAATGAGCAGTTCTTC.